The sequence of this T cell receptor beta chain was determined in a study of blood T cell repertoires in COVID-19. Per the original methods: Using reference gene primer amplification, nucleated cell counts were estimated. Assay: immunoSEQ multiplex PCR; the TCRdb copy retains only in-frame clones and omits some. The D gene and trimming were derived from the DNA, and the V and J assignments and clone size from that table. The table includes about 430,000 clones, roughly 90% detected once. Seattle enrolled patients during active infection and tracked them longitudinally. The clonotype originates from a young man with COVID-19, enrolled during active disease. The sequencing input was peripheral blood.

The CDR3 here is CASSLGFVGRQGSTDTQYF. CDR3 DNA: TGTGCCAGCAGCTTAGGATTTGTCGGACGCCAGGGCAGCACAGATACGCAGTATTTT. The V gene is TRBV7-9, the J gene TRBJ2-3, with D maybe TRBD1 (5 bases). Trimming stripped 1 base from V and 0 bases from J, with 20 bases between. Germline V gene lookup returns CDR1 SEHNR and CDR2 FQNEAQ (reference sequence). The CDR3 has 19 amino acids.